The next 23 T cell receptor beta chains were all read from a single sample in a study of Tregs in tolerant kidney transplant recipients. The method was immunoSEQ multiplex PCR; TCRdb's version includes in-frame clones alone and lacks a portion of them. The table has more than 70,000 clones, roughly 90% seen once. The nonmyeloablative bone marrow transplants came from related graft donors, with transient mixed chimerism. The material was CD4+ T cells from blood (PBMCs), obtained 24 months after the transplant. The receptors originated from a human patient who received a combined kidney and bone marrow transplant. The T cells may partly be graft donor cells.

The genes are TRBV10-3 and TRBJ1-2; 9 bases match TRBD1. V was pared by 6 bases and J by 2 bases, with 1 base of the junction left unmatched. The CDR3 is 13 amino acids. The germline V gene has CDR1 ENHRY and CDR2 SYGVKD. Here the CDR3 DNA reads TGTGCCATCAGAGGACAGGGGAACTATGGCTACACCTTC. This translates into CAIRGQGNYGYTF.

The rearrangement uses TRBV7-9 and TRBJ2-1; possible D gene TRBD2, 6 bases. The CDR3 has 15 amino acids. Trimming cost V 1 base and J 4 bases, with 11 bases left between them. CDR1 SEHNR and CDR2 FQNEAQ come from the germline V gene (reference sequence). CDR3: CASSLVREPYNEQFF. The DNA of the CDR3 is TGTGCCAGCAGCTTAGTTCGGGAGCCGTACAATGAGCAGTTCTTC. The variable domain in full, with the rest retrieved from reference TRBV7-9 and TRBJ2-1, is DTGVSQNPRHKITKRGQNVTFRCDPISEHNRLYWYRQTLGQGPEFLTYFQNEAQLEKSRLLSDRFSAERPKGSFSTLEIQRTEQGDSAMYLCASSLVREPYNEQFFGPGTRLTVL.

The rearrangement uses TRBV5-1 and TRBJ2-7; 7 bases are shared with TRBD1. This CDR3 has 13 residues. CDR1 and CDR2 (germline): SGHRS, YFSETQ. The J segment lost 3 bases and the V segment lost 3 bases, leaving 3 bases of the junction unmatched. Here the CDR3 DNA reads TGCGCCAGCAGCTCCACAGGGGACTACGAGCAGTACTTC. Its translation: CASSSTGDYEQYF.

V gene TRBV9 combines with J gene TRBJ1-3, with a tentative D call TRBD1 (6 bases). V gave up 1 base and J gave up 4 bases, with 9 bases separating them. The CDR3 runs to 14 residues. CDR1 is SGDLS, CDR2 YYNGEE, per germline. CDR3 sequence reads: CASSVPDRGNTIYF. The CDR3, as DNA: TGTGCCAGCAGCGTACCCGACAGGGGAAACACCATATATTTT.

The table lists this clone with a count of one. The genes are TRBV9 and TRBJ1-4; 7 bases agree with TRBD1. V trimming: 4 bases; J trimming: 6 bases; junction bases outside the gene matches: 9. This CDR3 has 15 amino acids. Looked up from germline, CDR1 is SGDLS and CDR2 is YYNGEE. The CDR3 region has the DNA TGTGCCAGCAGCCCAAGGGGGCAGGCGGATGAAAAACTGTTTTTT. Amino acids: CASSPRGQADEKLFF.

The V gene is TRBV20-1, the J gene TRBJ2-7; D gene uncertain. Deletions cut 3 bases from V and 6 bases from J, with 9 bases between. The germline V gene encodes CDR1 DFQATT and CDR2 SNEGSKA (reference sequence). CDR3 size: 11 residues. The CDR3 loop is CSASQASEQYF. DNA of the CDR3: TGCAGTGCTAGTCAAGCGTCCGAGCAGTACTTC.

This chain uses TRBV4-1 with TRBJ1-2; TRBD1 matches at 8 bases. J gave up 4 bases and V 4 bases, and 11 bases lay outside the gene matches. Germline CDR1 and CDR2: MGHRA and YSYEKL. The CDR3 loop spans 16 amino acids. The CDR3 bases are TGCGCCAGCAGCCCTGGACAGGGCGCGGGAATCTATGGCTACACCTTC. It yields the protein CASSPGQGAGIYGYTF.

This clone was seen only once. The genes are TRBV28 and TRBJ2-7; no reliable D call. V lost 7 bases and J 0 bases, leaving 13 bases between the germline ends. The CDR3 covers 14 residues. CDR1 MDHEN and CDR2 SYDVKM come from the germline V gene. The CDR3 is CASTTDTRSYEQYF. The DNA of the CDR3 is TGTGCCAGCACCACAGACACCCGCTCCTACGAGCAGTACTTC.

The chain carries TRBV2 and TRBJ2-1; 7 bases match TRBD2. The CDR3 runs 13 residues. The V and J ends lost 6 bases and 2 bases, in that order; junction bases with no gene match: 1. Germline V gene lookup returns CDR1 SNHLY and CDR2 FYNNEI. The CDR3 DNA sequence: TGTGCCAGCAGGGGGGGGGCCTACAATGAGCAGTTCTTC. Protein product: CASRGGAYNEQFF.

The chain's CDR3 is CASSLGGSGSEQYF. DNA of the CDR3: TGTGCCAGCAGCTTAGGTGGGAGTGGATCCGAGCAGTACTTC. The chain employs TRBV11-2 and TRBJ2-7, with D possibly matching TRBD2 (5 bases). The V end was cut by 1 base, the J end by 6 bases, with 13 bases between. Germline assignment: CDR1 SGHAT and CDR2 FQNNGV. The CDR3 spans 14 residues.

The chain is built from TRBV7-2 and TRBJ2-3; D perhaps matches TRBD2 (6 bases). This CDR3 has 15 amino acids. Between the trimmed V and J ends, which lost 1 base and 6 bases, there was a span of 14 bases. Germline assignment: CDR1 SGHTA and CDR2 FQGNSA. The CDR3 region has the DNA TGTGCCAGCAGCTTAGTAACGGGAGCAGGGGATACGCAGTATTTT. Amino acid sequence: CASSLVTGAGDTQYF.

The gene calls are TRBV6-9 and TRBJ2-7, with 7 bases identical to TRBD2. Trimming at V came to 7 bases and at J to 0 bases, leaving 9 bases not matched to a gene. Germline lookup yields CDR1 MNHGY and CDR2 SVAAGI. The CDR3 has 15 residues. The chain's CDR3 is CASTGGGGSSYEQYF. CDR3 DNA sequence: TGTGCCAGCACCGGAGGAGGCGGGAGCTCCTACGAGCAGTACTTC.

The rearrangement uses TRBV18 and TRBJ2-3; 11 positions match TRBD1. This CDR3 contains 17 residues. The V gene end was trimmed by 4 bases and the J gene end by 2 bases; junction bases not matched to a gene: 8. The germline V gene encodes CDR1 KGHSH and CDR2 LQKENI. The CDR3 DNA follows: TGTGCCAGCTCACACCGGGACAGGGGGTGGCTCACAGATACGCAGTATTTT. The encoded protein is CASSHRDRGWLTDTQYF. Together with reference TRBV18 and TRBJ2-3, the CDR3 gives the full variable domain: NAGVMQNPRHLVRRRGQEARLRCSPMKGHSHVYWYRQLPEEGLKFMVYLQKENIIDESGMPKERFSAEFPKEGPSILRIQQVVRGDSAAYFCASSHRDRGWLTDTQYFGPGTRLTVL.

The chain couples TRBV18 to TRBJ1-4, with a weak D call TRBD1 (6 bases). Trimming pared 0 bases from V and 7 bases from J, leaving 15 bases between. This CDR3 is built from 16 residues. Germline V gene sequence: CDR1 KGHSH, CDR2 LQKENI. The CDR3, as DNA: TGTGCCAGCTCACCACCATCGGGGGGCTTACTTGAAAAACTGTTTTTT. This sequence encodes CASSPPSGGLLEKLFF.

The chain carries TRBV7-2 and TRBJ1-5; no firm D call. From germline, CDR1 is SGHTA and CDR2 FQGNSA. V was shortened by 1 base and J by 4 bases, with 5 bases between the two germline ends. CDR3 length: 13 residues. The DNA for the CDR3 is TGTGCCAGCAGCTTAGTAGCGAATCAGCCCCAGCATTTT. It is translated as CASSLVANQPQHF. Full variable domain (outside the CDR3, taken from reference TRBV7-2 and TRBJ1-5): GAGVSQSPSNKVTEKGKDVELRCDPISGHTALYWYRQSLGQGLEFLIYFQGNSAPDKSGLPSDRFSAERTGGSVSTLTIQRTQQEDSAVYLCASSLVANQPQHFGDGTRLSIL.

The chain links TRBV29-1 to TRBJ1-1, with 8 bases fitting TRBD1. V dropped 6 bases and J dropped 10; count of bases not matched to a gene: 10. The CDR3 extends over 12 amino acids. Germline V gene data show CDR1 as SQVTM and CDR2 as ANQGSEA. The CDR3 nucleotides are TGCAGCGTAAGGACAGGGAGGCCGGGAGCTTTCTTT. Its translation: CSVRTGRPGAFF.

This clone is a singleton in its sample. The J gene is TRBJ2-5, the V gene TRBV2, with 11 bases identical to TRBD1. J gave up 2 bases and V 8 bases, and 7 bases lay outside the gene matches. This CDR3 has 15 amino acids. Germline loops: CDR1 SNHLY, CDR2 FYNNEI. The CDR3 loop is CASRDRGSGQETQYF. The CDR3 nucleotides read TGTGCCAGCCGGGACAGGGGGTCCGGGCAAGAGACCCAGTACTTC.

V usage is TRBV5-1 and J usage is TRBJ2-3; the match to TRBD2 covers 14 bases. The CDR3 runs to 15 residues. After removal of 4 bases from V and 5 bases from J, the junction contained 3 bases not matched to a gene. Germline CDR1 is SGHRS and CDR2 is YFSETQ. CDR3: CASSPGLAGGDTQYF. The CDR3 DNA reads TGCGCCAGCAGCCCTGGACTAGCGGGGGGAGATACGCAGTATTTT.

The chain combines TRBV30 with TRBJ2-7, with 7 bases aligning to TRBD2. Unmatched junction bases numbered 16, after V lost 0 bases and J lost 11 bases. The CDR3 is 15 residues long. Germline CDR1 reads GTSNPN; CDR2 reads SVGIG (reference sequence). Here the CDR3 DNA reads TGTGCCTGGAGTGTACTGGAGACTAGCAAGGGGTCGGAGTACTTC. Protein product: CAWSVLETSKGSEYF.

The chain has TRBV19 and TRBJ2-5; D perhaps matches TRBD2 (6 bases). The CDR3 totals 14 residues. The V end lost 3 bases, the J end lost 4 bases, and 12 bases lay between the germline ends. Germline V gene lookup returns CDR1 LNHDA and CDR2 SQIVND (reference sequence). CDR3 loop: CASSMGDLGETQYF. The CDR3 DNA reads as TGTGCCAGTAGTATGGGGGACTTAGGAGAGACCCAGTACTTC.

The chain has TRBV12-5 and TRBJ2-7, with D possibly being TRBD2 (6 bases). Looked up from germline, CDR1 is LGHNT and CDR2 is FRNRAP. V gave up 2 bases and J gave up 3 bases, with 14 bases separating them. The CDR3 sequence is 15 residues long. CDR3 DNA: TGTGCTAGTGGTTTGTTAGCGGACCTTCTCTACGAGCAGTACTTC. Its protein product is CASGLLADLLYEQYF.

This clone has just a few counts. The chain employs TRBV5-4 and TRBJ2-5, with 11 nucleotides matching TRBD2. CDR3 size: 14 residues. Per the germline V gene, CDR1 is SGHNT and CDR2 is YYREEE (reference sequence). The ends lost 4 bases at V and 3 bases at J; junction bases unmatched: 2. CDR3: CASSLSGREETQYF. As DNA, the CDR3 is TGTGCCAGCAGCCTTAGCGGGAGGGAAGAGACCCAGTACTTC.

Regarding this clone: One junction end does not reproduce the germline sequence, and a read error may be involved. This same CDR3 is encoded by further DNA sequences in the sample. The rearrangement uses TRBV5-1 and TRBJ1-6; the D is unclear. Looked up from germline, CDR1 is SGHRS and CDR2 is YFSETQ. CDR3 length: 13 amino acids. The CDR3, as DNA: TGCGCCAGCAGCGGCCTGAATAATTCCCCCCTCCACTTT. Translated, it gives CASSGLNNSPLHF.